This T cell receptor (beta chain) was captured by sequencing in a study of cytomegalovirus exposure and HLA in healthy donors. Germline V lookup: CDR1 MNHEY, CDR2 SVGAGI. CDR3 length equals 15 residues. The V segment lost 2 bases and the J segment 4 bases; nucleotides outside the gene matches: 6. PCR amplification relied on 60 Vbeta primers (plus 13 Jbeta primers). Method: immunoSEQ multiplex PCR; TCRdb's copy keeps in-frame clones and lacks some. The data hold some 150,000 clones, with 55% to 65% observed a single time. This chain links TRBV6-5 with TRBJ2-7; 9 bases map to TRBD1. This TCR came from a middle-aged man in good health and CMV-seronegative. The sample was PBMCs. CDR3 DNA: TGTGCCAGCAGTTACGTTATGACAGGGGGGTACGAGCAGTACTTC. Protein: CASSYVMTGGYEQYF.